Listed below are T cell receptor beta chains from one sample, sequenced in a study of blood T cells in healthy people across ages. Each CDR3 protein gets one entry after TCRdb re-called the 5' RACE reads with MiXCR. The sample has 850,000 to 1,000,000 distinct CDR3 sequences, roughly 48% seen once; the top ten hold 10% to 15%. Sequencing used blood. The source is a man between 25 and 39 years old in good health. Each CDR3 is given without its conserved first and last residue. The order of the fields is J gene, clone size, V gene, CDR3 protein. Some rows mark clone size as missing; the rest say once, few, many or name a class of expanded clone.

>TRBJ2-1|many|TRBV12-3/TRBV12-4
ASSPTSGTDNEQF
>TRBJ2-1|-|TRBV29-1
SVERGLGTYNEQF
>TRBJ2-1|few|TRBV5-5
ASSPARDRGNNEQF
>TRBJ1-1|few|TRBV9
ASSSTQFEAF
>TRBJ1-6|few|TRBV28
ASSPDPGQALLPHNSPLH
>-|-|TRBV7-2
ASSRTSGGAQENIQY
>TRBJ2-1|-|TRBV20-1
GGKRGSYNEQF
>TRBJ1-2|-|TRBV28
ASSGTVQHGYT
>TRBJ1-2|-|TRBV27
ASHRGRGQNYGYT
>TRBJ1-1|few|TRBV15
ATSRARYTEAF
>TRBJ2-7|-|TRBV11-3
ASSMVSGREQY
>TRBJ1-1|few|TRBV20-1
SASGTENTEAF
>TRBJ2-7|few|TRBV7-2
ASSWSGGANYEQY
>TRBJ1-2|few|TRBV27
ASSPGQGAYGYT
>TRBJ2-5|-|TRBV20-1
SALLAGGGQETQY
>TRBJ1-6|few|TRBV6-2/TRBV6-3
ASSNRDRGRDSPLH
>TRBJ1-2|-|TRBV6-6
ASSYGDRANYGYT
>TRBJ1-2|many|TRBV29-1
SIRDPRDYGYT
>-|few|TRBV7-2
ASASGLAGYEQY
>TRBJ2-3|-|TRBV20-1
SARTGSTLDTQY
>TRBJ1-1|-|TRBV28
ASSLGAPTEAF
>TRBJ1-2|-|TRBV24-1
APSDPGQGAHGGYT
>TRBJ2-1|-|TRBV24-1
ATSDLKQGASNEQF
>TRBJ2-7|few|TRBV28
ASTTLAGAFNQYEQY
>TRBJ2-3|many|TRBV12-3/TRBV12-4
ASSPRQGRTDTQY
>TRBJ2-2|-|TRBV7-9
ASSLDGSKRAGSNTGELF
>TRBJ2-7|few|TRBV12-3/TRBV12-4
ASSRHGYEQY
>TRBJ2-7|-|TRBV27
ASSLIGRGQTAIYEQY
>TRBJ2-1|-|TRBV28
ASSSPISGVDEQF
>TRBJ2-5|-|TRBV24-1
ATSDGGFNEQY
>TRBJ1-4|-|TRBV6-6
ASRGGSSGNEKLF
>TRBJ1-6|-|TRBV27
ASSFRPTGTGSPNSPLH